This TCR beta chain was captured in a study of cytotoxic CD8 clonotypes in ibrutinib-treated CLL. Across the whole study: Across the patients, 10 to 12 were relapsed/refractory, approximately 15 treatment-naive and about 17 IGHV unmutated.

On this clone: What it recognizes is unknown.

Germline V lookup: CDR1 SGHAT, CDR2 FQNNGV. The CDR3 spans 16 residues. Germline trimming cut 5 bases from V and 7 bases from J; bases unmatched to any gene: 11. The protocol was immunoSEQ multiplex PCR, while the TCRdb copy is restricted to in-frame clones and leaves out a portion. The sample holds roughly 150,000 clones, 75% to 80% seen once. Study-wide results and limits: Clonality went up at ibrutinib response and then declined back toward baseline at progression.

The sequencing here drew on PBMCs, taken after 24 months of ibrutinib treatment. The V gene is TRBV11-2, the J gene TRBJ2-7; the match to TRBD2 covers 13 bases. The TCR was taken from a human donor with chronic lymphocytic leukemia. In nucleotides, the CDR3 is TGTGCCAGCAGCCCCCGGACTAGCGGGAGATTTTGGGAGCAGTACTTC. Protein product: CASSPRTSGRFWEQYF.